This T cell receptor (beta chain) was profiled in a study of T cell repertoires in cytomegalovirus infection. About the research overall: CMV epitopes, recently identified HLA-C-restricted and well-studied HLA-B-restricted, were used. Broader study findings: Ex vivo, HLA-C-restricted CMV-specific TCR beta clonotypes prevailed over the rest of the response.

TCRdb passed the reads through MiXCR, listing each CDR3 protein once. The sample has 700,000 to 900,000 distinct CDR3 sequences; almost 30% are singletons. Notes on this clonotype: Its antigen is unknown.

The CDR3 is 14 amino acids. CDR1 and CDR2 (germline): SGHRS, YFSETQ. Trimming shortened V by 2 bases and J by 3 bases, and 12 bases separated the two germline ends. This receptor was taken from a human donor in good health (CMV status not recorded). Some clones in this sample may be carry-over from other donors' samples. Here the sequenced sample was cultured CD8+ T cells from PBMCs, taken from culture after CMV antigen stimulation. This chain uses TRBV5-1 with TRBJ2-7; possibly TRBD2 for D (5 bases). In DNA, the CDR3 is TGCGCCAGCAGCTTACCCGAGCGGCTCTACGAGCAGTACTTC. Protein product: CASSLPERLYEQYF.